The sequence of this TCR beta chain was determined in a study of shared clonotypes between healthy human individuals. The wider study: A few men and a couple of women, aged 18 to 49, were donors. Overall study findings and caveats: Compared with clonotypes that all four donors shared, non-shared clonotypes had lower generation probabilities. Between four donors, naive CD4 clonotypes were shared at a level of around 5.1%.

In its sample, this clone was seen a few times. The antigen is unknown. From germline, CDR1 is LNHDA and CDR2 SQIVND (reference sequence). V was pared by 3 bases and J by 1 base, with 12 bases between. This CDR3 region has 15 residues. This table comes from immunoSEQ multiplex PCR, and its TCRdb copy is limited to in-frame clones, with some not included. The table shows about 2.3 million clones, with approximately 93% occurring only once. Material for sequencing was naive CD4+ T cells from PBMCs. Subset specified: CD45RA+ positively selected. The chain couples TRBV19 to TRBJ1-1; a weak D match, TRBD1 (5 bases). The clonotype was recovered from a man between 18 and 29 years old in good health. Some clones in this sample may be carry-over from other donors' samples. The CDR3 DNA follows: TGTGCCAGTAGTATCCAAGGGGTCGGGAACACTGAAGCTTTCTTT. Its protein product is CASSIQGVGNTEAFF.